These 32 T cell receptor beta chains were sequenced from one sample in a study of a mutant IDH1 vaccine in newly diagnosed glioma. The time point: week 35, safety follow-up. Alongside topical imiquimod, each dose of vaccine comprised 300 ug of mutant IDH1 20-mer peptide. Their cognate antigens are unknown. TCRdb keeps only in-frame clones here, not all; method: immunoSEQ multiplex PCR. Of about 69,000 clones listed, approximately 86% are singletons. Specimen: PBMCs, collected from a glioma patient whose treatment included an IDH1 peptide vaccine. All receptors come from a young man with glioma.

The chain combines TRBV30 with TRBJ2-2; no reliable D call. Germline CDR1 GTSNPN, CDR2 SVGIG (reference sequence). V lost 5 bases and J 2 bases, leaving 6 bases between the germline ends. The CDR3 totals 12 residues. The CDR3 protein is CAWFRNTGELFF. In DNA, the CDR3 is TGTGCCTGGTTCCGCAACACCGGGGAGCTGTTTTTT.

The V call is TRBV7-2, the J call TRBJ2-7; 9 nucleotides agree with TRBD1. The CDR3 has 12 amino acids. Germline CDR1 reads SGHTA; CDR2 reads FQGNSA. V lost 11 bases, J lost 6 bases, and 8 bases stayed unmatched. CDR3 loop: CAVQGARSEQYF. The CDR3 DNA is TGTGCCGTACAGGGGGCTCGGAGCGAGCAGTACTTC.

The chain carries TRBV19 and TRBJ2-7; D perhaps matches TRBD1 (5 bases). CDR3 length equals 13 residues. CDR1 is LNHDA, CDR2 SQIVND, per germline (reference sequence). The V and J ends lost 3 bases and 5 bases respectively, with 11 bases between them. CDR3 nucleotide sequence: TGTGCCAGTAGTATTACAGGTTGGAACGAGCAGTACTTC. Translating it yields CASSITGWNEQYF.

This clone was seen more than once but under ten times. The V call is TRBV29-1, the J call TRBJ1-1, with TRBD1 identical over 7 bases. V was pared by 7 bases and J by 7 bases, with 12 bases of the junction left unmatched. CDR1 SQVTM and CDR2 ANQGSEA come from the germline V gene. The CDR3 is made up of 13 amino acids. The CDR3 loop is CSGVKQGGGEAFF. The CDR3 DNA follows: TGCAGCGGCGTGAAACAAGGGGGCGGTGAAGCTTTCTTT.

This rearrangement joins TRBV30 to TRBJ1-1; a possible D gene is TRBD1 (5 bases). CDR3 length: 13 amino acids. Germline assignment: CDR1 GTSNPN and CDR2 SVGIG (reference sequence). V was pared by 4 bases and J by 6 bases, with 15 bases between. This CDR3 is CAWTVGARAEAFF. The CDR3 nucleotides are TGTGCCTGGACTGTAGGGGCCCGCGCTGAAGCTTTCTTT. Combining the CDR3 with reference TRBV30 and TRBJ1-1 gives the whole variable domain SQTIHQWPATLVQPVGSPLSLECTVEGTSNPNLYWYRQAAGRGLQLLFYSVGIGQISSEVPQNLSASRPQDRQFILSSKKLLLSDSGFYLCAWTVGARAEAFFGQGTRLTVV.

CDR3 sequence reads: CASSLEVRGDGYTF. CDR3 in DNA: TGCGCCAGCAGCCTAGAGGTTAGAGGCGATGGCTACACCTTC. The chain links TRBV4-3 to TRBJ1-2; D is ambiguous. Germline V gene data show CDR1 as LGHNA and CDR2 as YSLEER. The V end was cut by 4 bases, the J end by 6 bases, with 15 bases between. CDR3 length: 14 amino acids.

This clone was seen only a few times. CDR3 loop: CASRLPGGTEAFF. The CDR3 DNA reads as TGTGCCAGCCGCCTACCAGGGGGCACTGAAGCTTTCTTT. The rearrangement uses TRBV27 and TRBJ1-1; TRBD1 matches 7 bases. The CDR3 is 13 amino acids. The J segment lost 4 bases and the V segment lost 8 bases, leaving 7 bases of the junction unmatched. CDR1 and CDR2 (germline): MNHEY, SMNVEV (reference sequence).

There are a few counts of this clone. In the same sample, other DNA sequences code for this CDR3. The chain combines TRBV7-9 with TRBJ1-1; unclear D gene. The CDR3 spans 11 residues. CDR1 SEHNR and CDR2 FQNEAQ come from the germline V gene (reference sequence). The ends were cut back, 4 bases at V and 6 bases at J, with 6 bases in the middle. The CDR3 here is CASSWVAEAFF. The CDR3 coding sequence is TGTGCCAGCAGCTGGGTAGCTGAAGCTTTCTTT.

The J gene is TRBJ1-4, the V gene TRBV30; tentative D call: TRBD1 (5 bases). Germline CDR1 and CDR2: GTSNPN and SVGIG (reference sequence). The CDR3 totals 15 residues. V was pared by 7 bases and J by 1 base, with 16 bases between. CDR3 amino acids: CAYRKRKGTNEKLFF. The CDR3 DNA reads TGTGCCTACAGGAAGCGTAAGGGAACTAATGAAAAACTGTTTTTT.

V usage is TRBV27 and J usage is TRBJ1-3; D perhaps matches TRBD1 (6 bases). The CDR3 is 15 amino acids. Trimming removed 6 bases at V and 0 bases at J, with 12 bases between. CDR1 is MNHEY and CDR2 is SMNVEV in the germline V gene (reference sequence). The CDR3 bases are TGTGCCAGCAGCCCCAGGGGCCTCTCTGGAAACACCATATATTTT. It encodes CASSPRGLSGNTIYF.

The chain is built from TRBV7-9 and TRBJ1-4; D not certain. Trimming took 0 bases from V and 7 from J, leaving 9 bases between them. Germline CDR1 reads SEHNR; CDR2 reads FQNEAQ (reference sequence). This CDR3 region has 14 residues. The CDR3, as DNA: TGTGCCAGCAGCTTAGCGCTCGGGGTTGAAAAACTGTTTTTT. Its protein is CASSLALGVEKLFF.

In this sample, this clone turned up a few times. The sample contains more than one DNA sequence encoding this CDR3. DNA for the CDR3: TGTGCCAGCAGCTGTAAGGGGTGTGAGCAGTTCTTC. This gives the protein CASSCKGCEQFF. V usage is TRBV11-2 and J usage is TRBJ2-1, with D tentatively TRBD1 (5 bases). The germline V and J ends were trimmed by 4 bases and 9 bases, with 10 bases remaining between them. The CDR3 totals 12 residues. Germline CDR1 reads SGHAT; CDR2 reads FQNNGV.

CDR3 nucleotide sequence: TGCGCCAGCAGCACAAGGCCCGGGACTGTACGCCATCAGCCCCAGCATTTT. It codes for CASSTRPGTVRHQPQHF. The chain couples TRBV5-1 to TRBJ1-5; a weak D match, TRBD1 (5 bases). Trimming cost V 4 bases and J 5 bases, with 22 bases left between them. Germline CDR1 reads SGHRS; CDR2 reads YFSETQ. CDR3 size: 17 residues.

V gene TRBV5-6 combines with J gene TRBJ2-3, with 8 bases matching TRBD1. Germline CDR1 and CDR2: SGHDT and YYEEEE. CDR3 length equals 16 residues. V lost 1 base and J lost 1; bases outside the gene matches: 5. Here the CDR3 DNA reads TGTGCCAGCAGCTTGACTACAGGGGGTGGCACAGATACGCAGTATTTT. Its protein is CASSLTTGGGTDTQYF.

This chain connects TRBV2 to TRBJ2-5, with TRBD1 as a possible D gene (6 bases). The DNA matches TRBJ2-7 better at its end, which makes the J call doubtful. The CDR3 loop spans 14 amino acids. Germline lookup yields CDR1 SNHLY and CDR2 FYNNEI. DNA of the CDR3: TGTGCCAGCAGCAGCCTGACAGGACGTGACGAGCAGTACTTC. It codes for CASSSLTGRDEQYF.

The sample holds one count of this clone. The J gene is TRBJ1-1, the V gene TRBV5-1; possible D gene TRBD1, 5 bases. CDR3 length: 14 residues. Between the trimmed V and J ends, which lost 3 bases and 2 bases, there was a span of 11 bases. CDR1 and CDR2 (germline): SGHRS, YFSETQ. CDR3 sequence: CASSSRDGNTEAFF. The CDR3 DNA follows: TGCGCCAGCAGCTCCCGGGACGGTAACACTGAAGCTTTCTTT.

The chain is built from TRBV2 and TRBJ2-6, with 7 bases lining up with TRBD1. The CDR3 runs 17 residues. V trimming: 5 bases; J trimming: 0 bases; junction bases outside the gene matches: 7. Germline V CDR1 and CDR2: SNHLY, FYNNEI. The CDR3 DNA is TGTGCCAGCAGTCGGACAGGTCCTAGCTCTGGGGCCAACGTCCTGACTTTC. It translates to CASSRTGPSSGANVLTF.

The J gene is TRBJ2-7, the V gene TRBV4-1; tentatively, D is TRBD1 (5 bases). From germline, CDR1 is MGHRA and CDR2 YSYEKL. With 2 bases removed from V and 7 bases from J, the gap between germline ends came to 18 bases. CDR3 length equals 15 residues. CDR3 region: CASSQYQGMTGEQYF. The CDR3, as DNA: TGCGCCAGCAGCCAATATCAGGGCATGACTGGGGAGCAGTACTTC.

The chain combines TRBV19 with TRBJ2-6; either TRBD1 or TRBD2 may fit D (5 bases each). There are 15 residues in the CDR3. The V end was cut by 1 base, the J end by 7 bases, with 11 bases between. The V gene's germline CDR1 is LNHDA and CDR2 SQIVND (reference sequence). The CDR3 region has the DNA TGTGCCAGTAGTATAGGGACCGGGGCCGCCAACGTCCTGACTTTC. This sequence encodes CASSIGTGAANVLTF.

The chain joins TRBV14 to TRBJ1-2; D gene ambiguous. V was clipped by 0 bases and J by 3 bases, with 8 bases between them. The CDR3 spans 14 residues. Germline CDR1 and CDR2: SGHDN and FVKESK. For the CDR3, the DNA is TGTGCCAGCAGCCAAGAATCATCGCACTATGGCTACACCTTC. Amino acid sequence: CASSQESSHYGYTF.

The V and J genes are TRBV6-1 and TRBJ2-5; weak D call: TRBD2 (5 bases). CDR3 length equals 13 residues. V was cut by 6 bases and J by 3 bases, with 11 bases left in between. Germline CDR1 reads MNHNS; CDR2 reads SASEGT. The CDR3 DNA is TGTGCCAGCAGCACAAACGGGGAAGAGACCCAGTACTTC. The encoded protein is CASSTNGEETQYF.

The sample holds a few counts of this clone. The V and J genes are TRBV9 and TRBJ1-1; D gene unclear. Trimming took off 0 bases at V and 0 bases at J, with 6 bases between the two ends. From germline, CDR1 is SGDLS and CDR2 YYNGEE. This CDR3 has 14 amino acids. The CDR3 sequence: CASSVGDLNTEAFF. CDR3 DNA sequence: TGTGCCAGCAGCGTAGGGGATCTGAACACTGAAGCTTTCTTT.

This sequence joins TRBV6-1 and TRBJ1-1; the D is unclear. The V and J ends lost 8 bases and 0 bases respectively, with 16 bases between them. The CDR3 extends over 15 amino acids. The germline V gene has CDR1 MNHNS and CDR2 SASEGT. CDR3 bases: TGTGCCAGCCACCGGAGTAGGGCGGTGAACACTGAAGCTTTCTTT. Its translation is CASHRSRAVNTEAFF.

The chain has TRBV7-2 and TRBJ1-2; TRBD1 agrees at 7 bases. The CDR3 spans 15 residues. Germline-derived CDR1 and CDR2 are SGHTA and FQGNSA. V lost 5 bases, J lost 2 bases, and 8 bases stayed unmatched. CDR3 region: CASSAQTGTNYGYTF. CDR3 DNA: TGTGCCAGCAGCGCACAGACAGGGACGAACTATGGCTACACCTTC.

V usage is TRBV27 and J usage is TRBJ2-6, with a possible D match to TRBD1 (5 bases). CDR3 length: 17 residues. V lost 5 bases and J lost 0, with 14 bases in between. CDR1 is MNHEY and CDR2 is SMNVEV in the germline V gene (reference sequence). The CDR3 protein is CASSPAGALSGANVLTF. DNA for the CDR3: TGTGCCAGCAGTCCGGCTGGGGCCCTCTCTGGGGCCAACGTCCTGACTTTC.

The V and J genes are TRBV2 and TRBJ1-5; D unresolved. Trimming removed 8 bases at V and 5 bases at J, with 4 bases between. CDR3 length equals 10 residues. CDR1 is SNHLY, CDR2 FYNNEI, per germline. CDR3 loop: CASGDQPQHF. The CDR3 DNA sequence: TGTGCCAGCGGGGATCAGCCCCAGCATTTT.

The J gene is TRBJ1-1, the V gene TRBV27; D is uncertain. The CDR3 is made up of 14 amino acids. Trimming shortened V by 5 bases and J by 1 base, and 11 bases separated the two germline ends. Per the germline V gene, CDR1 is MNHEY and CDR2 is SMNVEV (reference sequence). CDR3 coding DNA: TGTGCCAGCAGTCCTCTAGCCTCGAACACTGAAGCTTTCTTT. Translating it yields CASSPLASNTEAFF.

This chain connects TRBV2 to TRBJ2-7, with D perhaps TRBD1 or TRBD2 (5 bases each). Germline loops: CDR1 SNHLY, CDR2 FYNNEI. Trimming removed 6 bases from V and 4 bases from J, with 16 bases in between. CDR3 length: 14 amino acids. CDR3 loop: CASRNRDHSYEQYF. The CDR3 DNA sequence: TGTGCCAGCAGGAACCGGGACCACTCATACGAGCAGTACTTC.

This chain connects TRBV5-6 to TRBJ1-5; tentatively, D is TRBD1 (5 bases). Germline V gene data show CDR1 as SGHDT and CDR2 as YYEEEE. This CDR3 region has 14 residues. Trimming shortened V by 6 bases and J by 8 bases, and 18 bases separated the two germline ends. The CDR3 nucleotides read TGTGCCAGCACCGAGAGGGGCCTACGGGAGCCCCAGCATTTT. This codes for CASTERGLREPQHF.

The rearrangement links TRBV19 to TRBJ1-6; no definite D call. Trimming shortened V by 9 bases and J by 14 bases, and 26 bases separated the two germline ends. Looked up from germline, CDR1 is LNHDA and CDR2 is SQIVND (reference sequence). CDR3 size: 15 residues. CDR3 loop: CASSGSKVSLITLHF. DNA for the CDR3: TGTGCCAGCTCCGGAAGTAAGGTTTCACTAATAACCCTCCACTTT.

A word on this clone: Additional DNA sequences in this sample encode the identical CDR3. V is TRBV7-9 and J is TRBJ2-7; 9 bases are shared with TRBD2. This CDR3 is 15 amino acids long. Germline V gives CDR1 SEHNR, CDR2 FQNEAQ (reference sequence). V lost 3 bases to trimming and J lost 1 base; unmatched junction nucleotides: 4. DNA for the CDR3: TGTGCCAGCAGCTTTTCGAGCGGGGGGTCCTACGAGCAGTACTTC. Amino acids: CASSFSSGGSYEQYF. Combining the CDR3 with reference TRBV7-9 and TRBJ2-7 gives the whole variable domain DTGVSQNPRHKITKRGQNVTFRCDPISEHNRLYWYRQTLGQGPEFLTYFQNEAQLEKSRLLSDRFSAERPKGSFSTLEIQRTEQGDSAMYLCASSFSSGGSYEQYFGPGTRLTVT.

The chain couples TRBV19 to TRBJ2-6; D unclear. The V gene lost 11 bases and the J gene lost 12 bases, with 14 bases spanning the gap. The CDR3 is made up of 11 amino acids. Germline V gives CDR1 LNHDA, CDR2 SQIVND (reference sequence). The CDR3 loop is CADPPHLVLTF. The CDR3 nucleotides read TGTGCCGACCCACCCCACCTCGTCCTGACTTTC.